This entry is about one T cell receptor beta chain. Antigen specificity is unknown. This specimen comes from a study of vaccination effects on CD4 cells after COVID-19. Study results and limitations: Few convalescent patients were included, and no early post-infection timepoints were sampled. Common cold coronaviruses were cross-recognized by only 1 of 255 vaccine-induced clones in healthy vaccinees.

Within the ViraFEST assay, antigen-specific CD4+ T cells underwent expansion with viral peptide pools prior to sequencing. With around ten days of culture completed, CD4+ T cells were isolated. Among the vaccine recipients, none had a prior SARS-CoV-2 infection, and nucleocapsid antibodies were negative. TCRdb's copy holds only in-frame clones and misses some; the assay was immunoSEQ multiplex PCR. The data hold 77,000 or so clones, with more than 60% observed a single time. Here the sequenced sample was CD4+ T cells from PBMCs cultured with SARS-CoV-2 spike peptides, taken before COVID-19 vaccination. The sequence came from a human donor who received a COVID-19 vaccine.

CDR3 sequence (DNA): TGTGCCAGCAGCTTAGTTGGACTAGAAGGAGAGACCCAGTACTTC. This gives the protein CASSLVGLEGETQYF. V and J are TRBV11-2 and TRBJ2-5, with TRBD2 matching 7 bases. From germline, CDR1 is SGHAT and CDR2 FQNNGV. CDR3 length: 15 residues. With 1 base clipped from V and 4 bases from J, the junction kept 6 bases outside the gene matches.